This TCR beta chain stems from a study of PD-1 blockade in classical Hodgkin lymphoma. Study-wide results and limits: Relative to healthy donors, newly diagnosed patients reportedly had lower baseline TCR diversity, which was reported as lower still in relapsed/refractory patients. The authors excluded patients who started nivolumab under 1 year after ASCT. It was among complete responders that baseline diversity resembled that of newly diagnosed patients.

Each patient experienced a relapse that followed autologous stem cell transplantation, and brentuximab vedotin exposure varied. Complete response, partial response or progressive disease constituted the best response categories observed. On this clone: Its cognate antigen is unknown.

Generated by immunoSEQ multiplex PCR, the TCRdb table keeps only in-frame clones and is missing some. The sample has some 41,000 clones, less than 80% seen once. The V end was cut by 1 base, the J end by 0 bases, with 10 bases between. The CDR3 contains 16 residues. Germline V gene sequence: CDR1 MNHEY, CDR2 SVGAGI. Sequencing was performed on peripheral blood mononuclear cells (PBMCs), taken at baseline. The gene calls are TRBV6-5 and TRBJ1-3; D remains ambiguous. The receptor's source is a human donor with classical Hodgkin lymphoma. In nucleotides, the CDR3 is TGTGCCAGCAGTTACTTTTATGGACTCTCTGGAAACACCATATATTTT. Its translation is CASSYFYGLSGNTIYF.